Reported below is one T cell receptor (beta chain). What it recognizes is unknown. TCRdb reprocessed the 5' RACE reads with MiXCR, giving one entry per CDR3 protein. This sample carries about 290,000 distinct CDR3 sequences, around a sixth of them seen once, and the ten largest clones take roughly a fifth. The entry originates in a study of T-cell memory formation after mild COVID-19. Study findings and constraints: Shrinking CD4+ clones were chiefly CM and EM; CD8+ ones were chiefly EMRA. CD4+ bias marked clones expanding day 15 to 37, unlike balanced contracting clones.

V lost 5 bases to trimming and J lost 3 bases, with 10 bases between them. The CDR3 contains 13 residues. Germline CDR1 and CDR2: MNHEY and SVGAGI. The chain links TRBV6-5 to TRBJ1-1; D might be TRBD1 (6 bases). The sequence came from a man aged 18 to 29 who had mild COVID-19 (a few samples of this study predate the infection). Cell type and time point are not known. The sequenced sample consisted of PBMCs or a T cell subset sorted from them (not recorded which). CDR3 nucleotides: TGTGCCAGCAGTAACAGGGTGTACACTGAAGCTTTCTTT. This translates into CASSNRVYTEAFF.